The text below deals with one T cell receptor beta chain. Only a few counts were recorded for this clonotype. Its antigen is unknown. One base away there is no much larger clone; base qualities are not given. The library was built by means of 5' RACE. Sequencing used an Illumina HiSeq 2000. A universal primer binding site was introduced by template switching, and a unique molecular identifier was present in the final cDNA, enabling accurate counting of TCR cDNA molecules. Specific primers in the conserved constant-segment region were used to synthesize first-strand cDNA for TCR alpha and beta chains. To control for contamination, every cDNA library carried two barcodes: a SMART-Mk sample barcode plus Illumina barcodes. TruSeq adapter sequences along with Illumina sample barcodes were introduced in two successive PCR steps. TCR alpha and beta cDNA libraries were sequenced on the Illumina HiSeq platform with custom primers. Regarding the original processing steps: Raw reads were processed with MiGEC to extract unique molecular identifiers, and MiXCR was used to determine CDR3 positions. Recombination models were inferred per individual with the repgenHMM and IGoR tools using an EM algorithm. The tcR package in R was used for shared clonotype analysis, with sharing normalized by the product of cloneset sizes. To study raw recombination free of thymic and clonal selection effects, out-of-frame nonproductive sequences were analyzed. In TCRdb, the public reads were trimmed at Q25 with fastp and aligned with MiXCR, with productive beta chains retained. CDR3 protein sequences are deduplicated, and each keeps its most common genes and DNA. The V and J calls and clone size come from TCRdb's table, not from the authors' own analysis. The sample data list under 300,000 distinct CDR3 sequences, and around an eighth of these were observed just once. 8.8% of the sample belongs to the ten largest clones.

The data were taken from a study of identical twins (dated by TCRdb to about 2016). The study in broad terms: To test whether fetal clonotypes persist, the study used deep sequencing on TCR alpha and beta repertoires from monozygotic twins, unrelated adults of various ages, and cord blood. To rule out contamination, replicate twin experiments were performed at different times with different library preparation protocols. Study-level results and caveats: Out-of-frame TCR alpha sharing in monozygotic twins was systematically underestimated by recombination models, whereas sharing between unrelated individuals was in agreement with the recombination models. Zero-insertion analyses could be partly confounded by invariant T cells such as MAIT and iNKT, though diverse VJ usage argued against such confounding for most clonotypes. Conclusions relied on cross-sectional statistical analysis, since the same donors could not be followed over many years. Out-of-frame TCR alpha sequences shared between twins showed an excess of low generation-probability sequences compared with coincidental sharing between unrelated individuals. Fewer insertions were carried by abundant cord blood beta clonotypes; a weaker similar trend was observed in young adult naive repertoires, while no such trend was observed in memory repertoires. A weaker excess of twin sharing was found in beta out-of-frame sequences because the signal-to-noise ratio was lowered by fewer shared sequences.

The CDR3 covers 15 residues, taking in both the cysteine and the phenylalanine. Only CDR3 DNA is held: 45 bases, read in frame from base 1. CDR1 and CDR2 are drawn from the germline V gene (reference sequence): SEHNR, FQNEAQ. Between the V and J ends, shortened by 1 base and 3 bases respectively, the junction contains 13 bases. All donors were healthy Caucasians. Miltenyi CD45RO+ enrichment and human naive T-cell isolation kits were used to isolate memory (CD45RO+) and naive T cells from PBMC. The sequencing input was memory (CD45RO+) T cells sorted from blood. Taken with the paper, the label for cell subset or site translates to: CD45RO+ enriched T cells. The sequence is built from TRBV7-9 and TRBJ2-7; the D gene identity is not certain. This TCR was recovered from a woman under 30 in good health. The nucleotide sequence is TGTGCCAGCAGCTTAGTCGGCACCCGTGGCTACGAGCAGTACTTC. It is translated as CASSLVGTRGYEQYF.